This T cell receptor (beta chain) derives from a study of identical twins. Overall study results and limits: Clonotypes of the beta chain that were abundant in cord blood carried fewer insertions (memory repertoires showed none). Part of the zero-insertion signal could reflect confounding by invariant MAIT and iNKT cells.

After template switching added a universal primer site, the resulting cDNA carried unique molecular identifiers. TCRdb ran MiXCR on the 5' RACE reads and lists one entry per CDR3 protein. The sample lists 500,000 to 700,000 distinct CDR3 sequences, roughly 7.2% occurring once. As to this clonotype: Its antigen is unidentified.

V lost 3 bases, J lost 5 bases, and 16 bases lay in between. The CDR3 contains 15 residues. Germline V lookup: CDR1 LNHDA, CDR2 SQIVND (reference sequence). This sample also belongs to another study, concerning yellow fever vaccine responses in identical twins.

This receptor was identified in a woman under 30 in good health. J is TRBJ1-1 and V is TRBV19; perhaps TRBD1 as D (5 bases). Sequenced sample: PBMCs. The CDR3 spells CASSIGGRAQTEAFF. The CDR3 DNA reads TGTGCCAGTAGTATTGGTGGCAGGGCACAGACTGAAGCTTTCTTT.